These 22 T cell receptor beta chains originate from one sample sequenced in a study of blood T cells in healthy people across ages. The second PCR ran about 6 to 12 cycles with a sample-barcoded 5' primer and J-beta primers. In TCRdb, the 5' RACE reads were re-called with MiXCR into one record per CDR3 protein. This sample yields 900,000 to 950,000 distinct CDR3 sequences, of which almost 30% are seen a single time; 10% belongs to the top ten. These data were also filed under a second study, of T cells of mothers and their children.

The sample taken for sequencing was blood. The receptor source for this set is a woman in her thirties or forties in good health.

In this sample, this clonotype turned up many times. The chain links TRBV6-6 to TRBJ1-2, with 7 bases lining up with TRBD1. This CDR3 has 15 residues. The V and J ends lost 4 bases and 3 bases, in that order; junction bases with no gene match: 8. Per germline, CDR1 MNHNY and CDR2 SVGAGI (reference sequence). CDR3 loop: CASSWPDRDDYGYTF. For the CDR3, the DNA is TGTGCCAGCAGTTGGCCCGACAGGGATGACTATGGCTACACCTTC.

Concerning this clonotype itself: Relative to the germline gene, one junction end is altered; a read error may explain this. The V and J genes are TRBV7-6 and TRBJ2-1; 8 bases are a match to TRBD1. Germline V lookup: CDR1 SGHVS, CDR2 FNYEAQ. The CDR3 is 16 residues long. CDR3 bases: TGTGCCAGCAGCTTTAATACAGGGGGGTCCTACAATGAGCAGGTCTTC. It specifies CASSFNTGGSYNEQVF. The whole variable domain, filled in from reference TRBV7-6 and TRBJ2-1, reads GAGVSQSPRYKVTKRGQDVALRCDPISGHVSLYWYRQALGQGPEFLTYFNYEAQQDKSGLPNDRFSAERPEGSISTLTIQRTEQRDSAMYRCASSFNTGGSYNEQVFGPGTRLTVL.

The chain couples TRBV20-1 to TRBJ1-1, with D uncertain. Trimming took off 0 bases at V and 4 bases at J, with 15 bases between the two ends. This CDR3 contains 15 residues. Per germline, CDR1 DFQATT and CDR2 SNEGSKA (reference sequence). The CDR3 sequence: CSARDPNTGSTEAFF. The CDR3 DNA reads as TGCAGTGCTAGAGACCCCAACACGGGGAGCACTGAAGCTTTCTTT.

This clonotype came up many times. CDR3 loop: CASSLSTNQPQHF. The CDR3 DNA is TGTGCCAGCAGTTTATCGACAAATCAGCCCCAGCATTTT. The rearrangement links TRBV27 to TRBJ1-5; D is undetermined. The ends were cut back, 0 bases at V and 4 bases at J, with 4 bases in the middle. The CDR3 is 13 amino acids. Germline V gives CDR1 MNHEY, CDR2 SMNVEV (reference sequence).

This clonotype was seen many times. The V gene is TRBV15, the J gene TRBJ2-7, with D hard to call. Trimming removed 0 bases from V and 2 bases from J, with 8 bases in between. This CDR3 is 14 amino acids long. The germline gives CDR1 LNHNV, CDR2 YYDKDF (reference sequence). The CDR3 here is CATSRDRHAYEQYF. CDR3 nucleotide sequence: TGTGCCACCAGCAGAGATCGGCACGCCTACGAGCAGTACTTC.

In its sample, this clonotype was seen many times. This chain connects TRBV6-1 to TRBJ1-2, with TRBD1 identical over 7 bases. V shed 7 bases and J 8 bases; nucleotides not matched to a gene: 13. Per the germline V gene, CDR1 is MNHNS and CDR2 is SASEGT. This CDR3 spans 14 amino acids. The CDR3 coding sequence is TGTGCCAGCAAAGGGACAGCGCCAATCGGAGGCTACACCTTC. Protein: CASKGTAPIGGYTF.

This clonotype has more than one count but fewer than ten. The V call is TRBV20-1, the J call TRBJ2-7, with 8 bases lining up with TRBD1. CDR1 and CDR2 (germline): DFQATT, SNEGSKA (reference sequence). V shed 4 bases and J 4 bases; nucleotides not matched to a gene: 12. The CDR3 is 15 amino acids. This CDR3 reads CSATQPRGQDYEQYF. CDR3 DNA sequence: TGCAGTGCTACCCAGCCGAGGGGACAGGATTACGAGCAGTACTTC.

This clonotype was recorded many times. The CDR3: CASSPQTGGTEAFF. CDR3 DNA: TGTGCCAGCAGCCCTCAGACCGGAGGTACTGAAGCTTTCTTT. The chain is built from TRBV9 and TRBJ1-1; D gene uncertain. CDR1 is SGDLS and CDR2 is YYNGEE in the germline V gene. The CDR3 extends over 14 amino acids. Between the trimmed V and J ends, which lost 4 bases and 5 bases, there was a span of 15 bases. Using reference TRBV9 and TRBJ1-1 for the parts outside the CDR3, the full variable domain is DSGVTQTPKHLITATGQRVTLRCSPRSGDLSVYWYQQSLDQGLQFLIQYYNGEERAKGNILERFSAQQFPDLHSELNLSSLELGDSALYFCASSPQTGGTEAFFGQGTRLTVV.

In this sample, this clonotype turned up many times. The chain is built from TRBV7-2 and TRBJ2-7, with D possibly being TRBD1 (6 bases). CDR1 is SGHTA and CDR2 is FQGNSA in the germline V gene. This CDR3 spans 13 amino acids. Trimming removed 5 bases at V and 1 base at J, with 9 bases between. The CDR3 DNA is TGTGCCAGCAGCGCGCAGGGGTCCTACGAGCAGTACTTC. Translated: CASSAQGSYEQYF.

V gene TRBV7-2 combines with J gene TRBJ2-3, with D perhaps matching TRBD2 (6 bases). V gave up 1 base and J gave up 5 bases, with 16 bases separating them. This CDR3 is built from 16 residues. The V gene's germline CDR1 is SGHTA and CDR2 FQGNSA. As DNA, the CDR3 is TGTGCCAGCAGCTTAGTCGACTCTAGCGAGGGAGATACGCAGTATTTT. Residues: CASSLVDSSEGDTQYF.

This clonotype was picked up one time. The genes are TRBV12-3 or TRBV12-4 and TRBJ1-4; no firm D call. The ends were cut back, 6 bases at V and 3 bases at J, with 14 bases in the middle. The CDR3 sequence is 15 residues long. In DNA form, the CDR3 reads TGTGCCAGCAGCATTGACCTCGTAGCTAATGAAAAACTGTTTTTT. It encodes CASSIDLVANEKLFF.

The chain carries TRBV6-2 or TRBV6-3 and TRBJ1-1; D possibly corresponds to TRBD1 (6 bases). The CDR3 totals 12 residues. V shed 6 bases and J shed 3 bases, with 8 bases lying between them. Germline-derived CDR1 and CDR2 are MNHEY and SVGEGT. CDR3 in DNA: TGTGCCAGCAGGGACAGATACACTGAAGCTTTCTTT. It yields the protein CASRDRYTEAFF.

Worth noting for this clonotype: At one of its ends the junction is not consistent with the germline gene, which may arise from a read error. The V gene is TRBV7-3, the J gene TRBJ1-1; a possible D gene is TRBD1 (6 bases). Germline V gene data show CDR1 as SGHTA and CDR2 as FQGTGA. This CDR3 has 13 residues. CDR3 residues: CANSRQEYTEAFF. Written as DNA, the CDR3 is TGTGCCAACAGCCGACAGGAGTACACTGAAGCTTTCTTT.

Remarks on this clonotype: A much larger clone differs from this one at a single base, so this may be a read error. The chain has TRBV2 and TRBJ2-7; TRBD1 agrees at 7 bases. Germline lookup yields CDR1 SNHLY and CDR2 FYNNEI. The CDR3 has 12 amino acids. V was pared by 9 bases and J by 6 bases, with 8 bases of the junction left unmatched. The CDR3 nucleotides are TGTGCCAGTCAGACAGGGCGTAGCGAGCAGTACTTC. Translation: CASQTGRSEQYF. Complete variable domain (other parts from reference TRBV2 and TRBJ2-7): EPEVTQTPSHQVTQMGQEVILRCVPISNHLYFYWYRQILGQKVEFLVSFYNNEISEKSEIFDDQFSVERPDGSNFTLKIRSTKLEDSAMYFCASQTGRSEQYFGPGTRLTVT.

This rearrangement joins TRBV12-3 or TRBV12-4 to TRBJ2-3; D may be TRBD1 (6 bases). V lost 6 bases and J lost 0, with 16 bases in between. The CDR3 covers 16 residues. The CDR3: CASRDRDTTSTDTQYF. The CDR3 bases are TGTGCCAGCAGAGATAGGGACACCACGAGCACAGATACGCAGTATTTT.

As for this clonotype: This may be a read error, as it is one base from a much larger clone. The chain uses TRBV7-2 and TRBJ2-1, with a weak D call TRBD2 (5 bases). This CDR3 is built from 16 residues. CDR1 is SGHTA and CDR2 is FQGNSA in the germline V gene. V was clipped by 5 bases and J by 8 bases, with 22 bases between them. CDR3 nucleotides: TGTGCCAGCAGCACGACGACCGGGATAGGGTTTGATGAGCAGTTCTTC. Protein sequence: CASSTTTGIGFDEQFF.

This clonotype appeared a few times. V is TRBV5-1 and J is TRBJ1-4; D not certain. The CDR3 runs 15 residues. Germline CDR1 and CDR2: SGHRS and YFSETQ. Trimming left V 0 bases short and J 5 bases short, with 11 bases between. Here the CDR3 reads CASSLAGRGNEKLFF. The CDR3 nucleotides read TGCGCCAGCAGCTTGGCCGGAAGAGGGAATGAAAAACTGTTTTTT.

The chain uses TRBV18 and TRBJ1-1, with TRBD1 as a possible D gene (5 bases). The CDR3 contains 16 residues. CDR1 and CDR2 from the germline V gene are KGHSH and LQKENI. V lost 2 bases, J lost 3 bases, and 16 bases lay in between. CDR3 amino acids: CASSPGARNWDTEAFF. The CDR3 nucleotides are TGTGCCAGCTCACCAGGGGCGCGGAATTGGGACACTGAAGCTTTCTTT.

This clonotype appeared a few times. Here the CDR3 reads CSAIAVASYEQYF. The CDR3 nucleotides read TGCAGTGCTATAGCGGTAGCCTCCTACGAGCAGTACTTC. The V gene is TRBV20-1, the J gene TRBJ2-7, with D maybe TRBD2 (6 bases). V was clipped by 4 bases and J by 0 bases, with 10 bases between them. The CDR3 covers 13 residues. Looked up from germline, CDR1 is DFQATT and CDR2 is SNEGSKA (reference sequence).

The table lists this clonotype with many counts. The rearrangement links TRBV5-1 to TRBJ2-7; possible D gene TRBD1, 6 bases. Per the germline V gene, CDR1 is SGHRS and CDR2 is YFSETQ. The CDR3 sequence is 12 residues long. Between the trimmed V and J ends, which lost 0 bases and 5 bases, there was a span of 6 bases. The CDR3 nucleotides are TGCGCCAGCAGCTTGGGGACAGACGAGCAGTACTTC. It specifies CASSLGTDEQYF.

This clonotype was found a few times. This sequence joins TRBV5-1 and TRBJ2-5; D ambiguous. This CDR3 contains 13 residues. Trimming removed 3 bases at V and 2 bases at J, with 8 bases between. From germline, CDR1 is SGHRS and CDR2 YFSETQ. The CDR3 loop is CASSWTVQETQYF. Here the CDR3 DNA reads TGCGCCAGCAGCTGGACGGTTCAAGAGACCCAGTACTTC.

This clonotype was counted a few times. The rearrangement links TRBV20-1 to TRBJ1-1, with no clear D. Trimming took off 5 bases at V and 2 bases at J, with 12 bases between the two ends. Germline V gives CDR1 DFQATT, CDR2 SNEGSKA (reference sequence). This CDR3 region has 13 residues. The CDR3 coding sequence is TGCAGTGCTGACGCCACGGGAAACACTGAAGCTTTCTTT. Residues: CSADATGNTEAFF.